The 9 T cell receptor beta chains below were found in one sample sequenced in a study of beta chain features in type 1 diabetes. The sequenced template was cDNA made from the entire isolated RNA. Generated by immunoSEQ multiplex PCR, the TCRdb table keeps only in-frame clones and is missing some. The data show about 930,000 clones, with 17% seen just once and 0.02% to 0.03% held by the top ten. Sample: naive CD4+ T cells from blood. The receptors here all came from a woman aged 18-29 years in good health.

This clone was counted a few times. The chain uses TRBV4-3 and TRBJ2-1; TRBD2 aligns across 12 bases. The V gene end was trimmed by 4 bases and the J gene end by 8 bases; junction bases not matched to a gene: 3. The CDR3 sequence is 14 residues long. The germline V gene encodes CDR1 LGHNA and CDR2 YSLEER. In DNA, the CDR3 is TGCGCCAGCAGCCGACTAGCGGGAGTCCATGAGCAGTTCTTC. Translated, it gives CASSRLAGVHEQFF.

A few counts support this clone. The chain recombines TRBV7-8 with TRBJ2-3; D might be TRBD1 (5 bases). Germline lookup yields CDR1 SGHVS and CDR2 FQNEAQ. The CDR3 is 12 residues long. V lost 5 bases, J lost 3 bases, and 6 bases lay in between. The CDR3 loop is CASSRQTDTQYF. CDR3 DNA sequence: TGTGCCAGCAGCAGACAGACAGATACGCAGTATTTT.

This clone was observed a handful of times. This chain uses TRBV6-5 with TRBJ2-5, with a possible D match to TRBD1 (5 bases). Trimming stripped 9 bases from V and 0 bases from J, with 11 bases between. This CDR3 comprises 13 residues. The germline V gene has CDR1 MNHEY and CDR2 SVGAGI. The CDR3 is CASSGSYQETQYF. The DNA of the CDR3 is TGTGCCAGTTCAGGGTCGTACCAAGAGACCCAGTACTTC.

This clone has more than one count but fewer than ten. The chain recombines TRBV9 with TRBJ2-5; 7 bases map to TRBD1. Trimming took 4 bases from V and 3 from J; bases not matched to a gene: 3. The length of the CDR3 is 13 residues. In germline, CDR1 is SGDLS, CDR2 YYNGEE. Written as DNA, the CDR3 is TGTGCCAGCAGCATCGGGACAGAAGAGACCCAGTACTTC. Protein sequence: CASSIGTEETQYF.

On this clone: The same CDR3 can be traced to other DNA sequences in this sample. The genes are TRBV28 and TRBJ2-7, with a weak D call TRBD1 (5 bases). The CDR3 sequence is 13 residues long. The germline V gene has CDR1 MDHEN and CDR2 SYDVKM. Trimming stripped 3 bases from V and 2 bases from J, with 8 bases between. The CDR3 DNA follows: TGTGCCAGCAGTTTGCCAGGGACCTACGAGCAGTACTTC. Translating gives CASSLPGTYEQYF.

The chain is built from TRBV4-3 and TRBJ2-7, with D tentatively TRBD1 (6 bases). Germline CDR1 LGHNA, CDR2 YSLEER. The CDR3 is 15 residues long. V was shortened by 1 base and J by 1 base, with 11 bases between the two germline ends. The CDR3 spells CASSQGSRGSYEQYF. Here the CDR3 DNA reads TGCGCCAGCAGCCAAGGGTCCAGGGGATCCTACGAGCAGTACTTC.

The gene calls are TRBV14 and TRBJ2-5; no reliable D call. From germline, CDR1 is SGHDN and CDR2 FVKESK. This CDR3 has 14 residues. Between the trimmed V and J ends, which lost 0 bases and 3 bases, there was a span of 8 bases. The CDR3 nucleotides read TGTGCCAGCAGCCAAGATACCACCAAAGAGACCCAGTACTTC. Amino acid sequence: CASSQDTTKETQYF.

There are a few counts of this clone. This chain links TRBV9 with TRBJ1-2, with D possibly being TRBD1 (5 bases). Between the trimmed V and J ends, which lost 0 bases and 8 bases, there was a span of 11 bases. In germline, CDR1 is SGDLS, CDR2 YYNGEE. CDR3 size: 13 residues. The DNA of the CDR3 is TGTGCCAGCAGCGTAGCGTACAGGAACGGCTACACCTTC. It yields the protein CASSVAYRNGYTF.

This clone was seen more than once but under ten times. V usage is TRBV27 and J usage is TRBJ2-6; unclear D gene. CDR1 MNHEY and CDR2 SMNVEV come from the germline V gene (reference sequence). Between the trimmed V and J ends, which lost 4 bases and 0 bases, there was a span of 1 base. The CDR3 runs 13 residues. The CDR3: CASSYSGANVLTF. The CDR3 DNA reads as TGTGCCAGCAGTTACTCTGGGGCCAACGTCCTGACTTTC.